Below, 15 T cell receptor beta chains from the same sample are listed, as sequenced in a study of T cell responses to AZD1222 COVID-19 vaccine (dated by TCRdb to the early 2020s). Libraries came from the immunoSEQ multiplex PCR assay. Entries here come from immuneACCESS through TCRdb and include only in-frame sequences with V and J called. Some clones fail to appear in such tables; in the studies checked, an unresolved V gene covers under half of the shortfall, and the cause of the remainder is unknown. The sample yields 95,000 to 150,000 clones; 75% to 95% were counted once. In total, the top ten clones hold about 5.2% of the sample. The time point label, read with the paper, signifies: baseline before first vaccination. This material consisted of peripheral blood, taken on day 0 of AZD1222 vaccination. The receptors shown here come from an adult in good health.

The rearrangement uses TRBV15 and TRBJ2-3; D remains unclear. Germline V gives CDR1 LNHNV, CDR2 YYDKDF (reference sequence). The CDR3 is 12 residues long. Trimming cost V 0 bases and J 8 bases, with 6 bases left between them. CDR3 region: CATSRDAGTQYF. The CDR3 DNA reads as TGTGCCACCAGCAGAGACGCAGGTACGCAGTATTTT.

This chain uses TRBV5-1 with TRBJ1-2; D call uncertain. The V gene lost 5 bases and the J gene lost 3 bases, with 8 bases spanning the gap. CDR1 SGHRS and CDR2 YFSETQ come from the germline V gene. The CDR3 has 12 residues. In DNA form, the CDR3 reads TGCGCCAGCAGGGTTGGGGACTATGGCTACACCTTC. Translating it yields CASRVGDYGYTF.

CDR3 in DNA: TGCACCAGCAGCCAAGCGTCGGTAAGGGGAGGGTGCTCCTATAATTCACCCCTCCACTTT. Protein: CTSSQASVRGGCSYNSPLHF. The chain is built from TRBV1 and TRBJ1-6. TRBV1 is a listed pseudogene. The CDR3 loop spans 20 amino acids.

The rearrangement joins TRBV14 to TRBJ2-1; maybe TRBD1 (5 bases). Trimming pared 0 bases from V and 5 bases from J, leaving 17 bases between. Per the germline V gene, CDR1 is SGHDN and CDR2 is FVKESK. The CDR3 has 17 amino acids. CDR3 coding DNA: TGTGCCAGCAGCCAAGATCGTAGGACACCGCCGAACAATGAGCAGTTCTTC. Translating it yields CASSQDRRTPPNNEQFF.

V usage is TRBV18 and J usage is TRBJ1-1; 7 bases map to TRBD1. The CDR3 covers 14 residues. V lost 2 bases to trimming and J lost 3 bases; unmatched junction nucleotides: 3. Germline V lookup: CDR1 KGHSH, CDR2 LQKENI. For the CDR3, the DNA is TGTGCCAGCTCACCAAAAGGGGGCGACACTGAAGCTTTCTTT. Protein: CASSPKGGDTEAFF.

The J gene is TRBJ2-2, the V gene TRBV27; D remains ambiguous. The CDR3 has 12 amino acids. The V gene lost 1 base and the J gene lost 6 bases, with 3 bases spanning the gap. Per the germline V gene, CDR1 is MNHEY and CDR2 is SMNVEV (reference sequence). CDR3 bases: TGTGCCAGCAGTTTATGGGCCGGGGAGCTGTTTTTT. It yields the protein CASSLWAGELFF.

The gene calls are TRBV30 and TRBJ1-5; D unresolved. There are 10 residues in the CDR3. CDR1 and CDR2 (germline): GTSNPN, SVGIG (reference sequence). V lost 8 bases to trimming and J lost 6 bases, with 8 bases between them. CDR3 sequence (DNA): TGTGCCCGGACGGGTCAGCCCCAGCATTTT. It translates to CARTGQPQHF.

This chain uses TRBV2 with TRBJ1-1; D ambiguous. Germline V gene sequence: CDR1 SNHLY, CDR2 FYNNEI. CDR3 size: 13 residues. V dropped 2 bases and J dropped 2 bases, with 6 bases sitting between them. CDR3 loop: CASSERINTEAFF. In DNA, the CDR3 is TGTGCCAGCAGTGAAAGGATTAACACTGAAGCTTTCTTT.

The chain employs TRBV11-2 and TRBJ1-2; D is undetermined. Germline CDR1 SGHAT, CDR2 FQNNGV. The germline V and J ends were trimmed by 5 bases and 1 base, with 11 bases remaining between them. This CDR3 has 14 amino acids. CDR3 DNA: TGTGCCAGCAGCGCCTCCTACGGTAACTATGGCTACACCTTC. Translating it yields CASSASYGNYGYTF.

The rearrangement joins TRBV4-2 to TRBJ1-5; perhaps TRBD1 as D (5 bases). This CDR3 contains 15 residues. Per germline, CDR1 LGHNA and CDR2 YNFKEQ. Trimming shortened V by 0 bases and J by 7 bases, and 13 bases separated the two germline ends. CDR3 DNA: TGTGCCAGCAGCCAAGATCACAGGCGCGGACAGCCCCAGCATTTT. It is translated as CASSQDHRRGQPQHF.

The rearrangement uses TRBV5-4 and TRBJ2-3; D remains unclear. Germline CDR1 and CDR2: SGHNT and YYREEE (reference sequence). Deletions cut 7 bases from V and 1 base from J, with 7 bases between. The CDR3 runs to 12 residues. CDR3 nucleotides: TGTGCCAGCCAGTGGGGCACAGATACGCAGTATTTT. Its protein is CASQWGTDTQYF. Full variable domain (outside the CDR3, taken from reference TRBV5-4 and TRBJ2-3): ETGVTQSPTHLIKTRGQQVTLRCSSQSGHNTVSWYQQALGQGPQFIFQYYREEENGRGNFPPRFSGLQFPNYSSELNVNALELDDSALYLCASQWGTDTQYFGPGTRLTVL.

The chain links TRBV5-1 to TRBJ2-7, with a weak D call TRBD1 (5 bases). The CDR3 loop spans 11 amino acids. Trimming took 5 bases from V and 2 from J, leaving 5 bases between them. Germline loops: CDR1 SGHRS, CDR2 YFSETQ. The CDR3 DNA reads as TGCGCCAGCAGGGACACCTACGAGCAGTACTTC. It encodes CASRDTYEQYF.

The CDR3 region has the DNA TGCGCCAGCAGCTTGTTGGGGACAGGGGTGGATACGCAGTATTTT. This gives the protein CASSLLGTGVDTQYF. The V and J genes are TRBV5-1 and TRBJ2-3; 10 bases match TRBD1. V dropped 1 base and J dropped 6; count of bases not matched to a gene: 5. There are 15 residues in the CDR3. Germline CDR1 SGHRS, CDR2 YFSETQ.

This clone has only one observation. The genes are TRBV28 and TRBJ1-5; D is unresolved. In germline, CDR1 is MDHEN, CDR2 SYDVKM. The CDR3 is 13 amino acids. V shed 10 bases and J shed 2 bases, with 12 bases lying between them. CDR3 residues: CATWGQGNQPQHF. As DNA, the CDR3 is TGTGCCACCTGGGGTCAGGGCAATCAGCCCCAGCATTTT.

The chain combines TRBV28 with TRBJ1-2; a possible D gene is TRBD1 (6 bases). The germline CDR1 and CDR2 sequences are MDHEN and SYDVKM. The CDR3 runs 13 residues. Trimming stripped 2 bases from V and 4 bases from J, with 8 bases between. The CDR3 loop reads CASSLRGGYGYTF. In DNA form, the CDR3 reads TGTGCCAGCAGTTTAAGGGGGGGCTATGGCTACACCTTC.